This T cell receptor beta chain was obtained from a study of cytomegalovirus exposure and HLA in healthy donors. For the study at large: Of all 400 or so donors who were genotyped, roughly 85% belonged to the Caucasian-associated ancestry cluster.

Healthy donors of bone marrow made up the group. Primers for the PCR totalled 60 Vbeta and 13 Jbeta. Sequencing used immunoSEQ multiplex PCR; TCRdb keeps in-frame clones, though not all of them. The sample gives fewer than 200,000 clones, roughly 73% of which show up once; 1.5% to 2% is in the top ten. A single count supports this clone. What it binds is unknown. This CDR3 region has 16 residues. In germline, CDR1 is MNHNY, CDR2 SVGAGI (reference sequence). Trimming took off 0 bases at V and 0 bases at J, with 10 bases between the two ends. Study conclusions and caveats: Several top significant clusters appeared, in a later analysis, to be linked to common viral pathogens. Among TCR beta chains, those listed as cytomegalovirus-associated numbered 164.

This chain links TRBV6-6 with TRBJ2-3; TRBD2 is a possible D gene (5 bases). The sample comprised PBMCs. This receptor was obtained from a woman aged 30 to 39 in good health and CMV-seronegative. CDR3: CASSYSLADSTDTQYF. The CDR3 DNA follows: TGTGCCAGCAGTTACTCTCTAGCTGATAGCACAGATACGCAGTATTTT.